The 29 T cell receptor beta chains reported below all come from one sample, sequenced in a study of T cells after yellow fever vaccination. TCRdb passed the 5' RACE reads through MiXCR, listing each CDR3 protein once. The sample carries some 320,000 distinct CDR3 sequences, over 4% recorded once. This material consisted of PBMCs, taken 5 days after the yellow fever booster vaccination. These receptors all come from a man between 18 and 29 years old who received the YFV17D yellow fever vaccine.

This clonotype was seen a few times. V is TRBV12-3 or TRBV12-4 and J is TRBJ2-3; D may correspond to TRBD1 or TRBD2 (5 bases each). This CDR3 is 14 amino acids long. V was pared by 6 bases and J by 5 bases, with 15 bases between. DNA for the CDR3: TGTGCCAGCAGCCGGGACCAGGGTGGAGATACGCAGTATTTT. Amino acids: CASSRDQGGDTQYF.

This clonotype occurred a few times. CDR3 nucleotides: TGTGCCAGCTCACCTGAGGCAGGGGGCAACTATGGCTACACCTTC. This encodes CASSPEAGGNYGYTF. This sequence joins TRBV18 and TRBJ1-2; TRBD1 matches 8 bases. From germline, CDR1 is KGHSH and CDR2 LQKENI. The CDR3 contains 15 residues. Losses at the gene ends were 3 bases for V and 2 bases for J; bases not matched to a gene: 5.

The rearrangement uses TRBV28 and TRBJ2-3; weak D call: TRBD1 (7 bases). The V end was cut by 3 bases, the J end by 4 bases, with 14 bases between. This CDR3 is 15 amino acids long. Germline V lookup: CDR1 MDHEN, CDR2 SYDVKM. CDR3 sequence: CASSLQGGTADTQYF. Written as DNA, the CDR3 is TGTGCCAGCAGTTTGCAGGGGGGAACGGCAGATACGCAGTATTTT.

V gene TRBV10-3 combines with J gene TRBJ2-2, with TRBD2 matching over 9 bases. Looked up from germline, CDR1 is ENHRY and CDR2 is SYGVKD. V was clipped by 10 bases and J by 1 base; unmatched bases: 4. The CDR3 spans 14 residues. The CDR3 region is CATERGENTGELFF. CDR3 nucleotide sequence: TGTGCCACCGAGCGGGGGGAGAACACCGGGGAGCTGTTTTTT.

This clonotype was seen only a few times. This chain links TRBV27 with TRBJ1-2; 8 nucleotides agree with TRBD1. Germline CDR1 is MNHEY and CDR2 is SMNVEV (reference sequence). V shed 7 bases, J shed 2 bases, and the junction held 12 bases outside the gene matches. CDR3 length: 16 amino acids. In DNA, the CDR3 is TGTGCCAGCAAACCCCGGGTGGGACAGGACAACTATGGCTACACCTTC. Translation gives CASKPRVGQDNYGYTF.

Ten or more counts support this clonotype. The V call is TRBV21-1, the J call TRBJ1-2. TRBV21-1 represents a pseudogene. The length of the CDR3 is 16 residues. CDR3: CASSSLGPSWGYGYTF. The CDR3 bases are TGTGCCAGCAGCTCCCTAGGGCCGTCATGGGGCTATGGCTACACCTTC.

The table lists this clonotype with a few counts. The V and J genes are TRBV20-1 and TRBJ2-1; either TRBD1 or TRBD2 may supply D (6 bases each). Looked up from germline, CDR1 is DFQATT and CDR2 is SNEGSKA (reference sequence). This CDR3 is 11 amino acids long. Trimming removed 5 bases from V and 7 bases from J, with 9 bases in between. This chain's CDR3 is CSAGGGNEQFF. The CDR3 DNA reads TGCAGTGCTGGAGGGGGGAATGAGCAGTTCTTC.

This clonotype has only a few counts. This chain uses TRBV4-1 with TRBJ1-5; maybe TRBD1 (5 bases). V was clipped by 4 bases and J by 9 bases, with 22 bases between them. There are 16 residues in the CDR3. Germline-derived CDR1 and CDR2 are MGHRA and YSYEKL. CDR3 region: CASSLETGTGQWPQHF. The CDR3 region has the DNA TGCGCCAGCAGCCTCGAAACCGGGACCGGACAATGGCCCCAGCATTTT.

J is TRBJ1-1 and V is TRBV12-5; D might be TRBD1 (6 bases). V was pared by 6 bases and J by 6 bases, with 11 bases between. The CDR3 runs 12 residues. CDR1 and CDR2 from the germline V gene are LGHNT and FRNRAP. The CDR3 DNA is TGTGCTAGTGGGCTACAGGGCTCTGAAGCTTTCTTT. It translates to CASGLQGSEAFF.

Many counts were recorded for this clonotype. V usage is TRBV6-6 and J usage is TRBJ2-5, with D perhaps being TRBD1 or TRBD2 (5 bases each). The CDR3 extends over 14 amino acids. Trimming left V 5 bases short and J 1 base short, with 11 bases between. CDR1 is MNHNY and CDR2 is SVGAGI in the germline V gene (reference sequence). The CDR3 DNA sequence: TGTGCCAGCAGTCCCGATGGGGGCCAAGAGACCCAGTACTTC. It is translated as CASSPDGGQETQYF.

This clonotype was observed many times. The chain combines TRBV4-3 with TRBJ2-1; D call uncertain. The CDR3 runs to 16 residues. Per germline, CDR1 LGHNA and CDR2 YSLEER. V lost 0 bases and J lost 2, with 11 bases in between. The CDR3 here is CASSQDPFKTYNEQFF. The CDR3 nucleotides read TGCGCCAGCAGCCAAGATCCATTTAAAACCTACAATGAGCAGTTCTTC.

The chain combines TRBV4-1 with TRBJ2-5, with 13 positions matching TRBD2. In germline, CDR1 is MGHRA, CDR2 YSYEKL. The CDR3 totals 18 residues. V trimming: 3 bases; J trimming: 2 bases; junction bases outside the gene matches: 9. CDR3: CASSQEGLAGVMQETQYF. CDR3 DNA sequence: TGCGCCAGCAGCCAGGAAGGACTAGCGGGGGTAATGCAAGAGACCCAGTACTTC.

This clonotype was counted only a few times. The CDR3 is CASSHPNGDNSGNTIYF. Here the CDR3 DNA reads TGTGCCAGCAGTCACCCTAATGGGGATAACTCTGGAAACACCATATATTTT. The chain combines TRBV2 with TRBJ1-3; D is uncertain. Looked up from germline, CDR1 is SNHLY and CDR2 is FYNNEI. The CDR3 length is 17 residues. The V end lost 5 bases, the J end lost 0 bases, and 17 bases lay between the germline ends.

The genes are TRBV20-1 and TRBJ2-5; D call uncertain. This CDR3 spans 14 amino acids. CDR1 and CDR2 from the germline V gene are DFQATT and SNEGSKA (reference sequence). Trimming shortened V by 6 bases and J by 2 bases, and 16 bases separated the two germline ends. The CDR3, as DNA: TGCAGTGCGCCTACGACCAATCGTCAAGAGACCCAGTACTTC. Its translation is CSAPTTNRQETQYF.

This clonotype turned up a few times. For the CDR3, the DNA is TGTGCCAGTAGCACCGGGACAGGGCGGACTGAAGCTTTCTTT. It specifies CASSTGTGRTEAFF. This chain links TRBV19 with TRBJ1-1; TRBD1 aligns across 9 bases. V shed 6 bases and J 5 bases; nucleotides not matched to a gene: 7. The germline gives CDR1 LNHDA, CDR2 SQIVND (reference sequence). This CDR3 contains 14 residues.

The V call is TRBV19, the J call TRBJ2-3; TRBD2 agrees at 10 bases. Trimming cost V 3 bases and J 0 bases; bases outside gene matches: 9. This CDR3 is 18 amino acids long. Germline assignment: CDR1 LNHDA and CDR2 SQIVND (reference sequence). DNA for the CDR3: TGTGCCAGTAGTATGAGCGGGGGGGCCCGACTTAGCACAGATACGCAGTATTTT. Translation: CASSMSGGARLSTDTQYF.

This chain links TRBV4-1 with TRBJ1-1; no definite D call. The germline V and J ends were trimmed by 1 base and 0 bases, with 9 bases remaining between them. From germline, CDR1 is MGHRA and CDR2 YSYEKL. The CDR3 contains 15 residues. The CDR3 is CASSQGGDMNTEAFF. The CDR3 bases are TGCGCCAGCAGCCAAGGTGGAGATATGAACACTGAAGCTTTCTTT.

The J gene is TRBJ2-1, the V gene TRBV5-1, with 12 bases identical to TRBD2. The V and J ends lost 0 bases and 5 bases, in that order; junction bases with no gene match: 12. The CDR3 totals 19 residues. In germline, CDR1 is SGHRS, CDR2 YFSETQ. The CDR3 loop reads CASSLGPSRLAGDHNEQFF. CDR3 DNA sequence: TGCGCCAGCAGCTTGGGGCCTAGTCGACTAGCGGGGGACCACAATGAGCAGTTCTTC.

The CDR3 spells CASSLLRLAGNRQETQYF. CDR3 nucleotide sequence: TGTGCCAGCAGCTTACTTAGACTAGCGGGGAATAGACAAGAGACCCAGTACTTC. V is TRBV7-6 and J is TRBJ2-5; 11 positions match TRBD2. V shed 2 bases and J 2 bases; nucleotides not matched to a gene: 10. In germline, CDR1 is SGHVS, CDR2 FNYEAQ. The CDR3 contains 18 residues.

The chain uses TRBV5-4 and TRBJ2-5, with D perhaps matching TRBD2 (6 bases). Per the germline V gene, CDR1 is SGHNT and CDR2 is YYREEE (reference sequence). Deletions cut 1 base from V and 5 bases from J, with 12 bases between. The CDR3 consists of 14 residues. The CDR3 loop reads CASSLKTGVETQYF. As DNA, the CDR3 is TGTGCCAGCAGCTTGAAGACGGGGGTGGAGACCCAGTACTTC.

This clonotype appeared many times. With a much larger clone just one base away, this may be a read error. The chain employs TRBV5-4 and TRBJ2-3, with 7 bases aligning to TRBD1. Germline CDR1 reads SGHNT; CDR2 reads YYREEE (reference sequence). The CDR3 contains 13 residues. With V trimmed by 3 bases and J by 3 bases, 1 base remained unmatched. CDR3 in DNA: TGTGCCAGCAGCTCGACAGGGACAGATACGCAGTATTTT. Amino acid sequence: CASSSTGTDTQYF.

This clonotype was found a few times. This sequence joins TRBV7-8 and TRBJ1-2, with D perhaps matching TRBD1 (5 bases). The CDR3 is 14 residues long. Deletions cut 3 bases from V and 6 bases from J, with 14 bases between. Germline V CDR1 and CDR2: SGHVS, FQNEAQ. Here the CDR3 DNA reads TGTGCCAGCAGCTTGTTAGGGGCTGGGGATGGCTACACCTTC. It yields the protein CASSLLGAGDGYTF.

The V gene is TRBV4-1, the J gene TRBJ1-6; D remains ambiguous. In germline, CDR1 is MGHRA, CDR2 YSYEKL. There are 12 residues in the CDR3. V lost 3 bases and J lost 7, with 4 bases in between. CDR3 in DNA: TGCGCCAGCAGCCATGTCAATTCACCCCTCCACTTT. It yields the protein CASSHVNSPLHF.

This clonotype has a handful of counts. The J gene is TRBJ2-7, the V gene TRBV4-3; TRBD1 matches at 10 bases. The germline V gene has CDR1 LGHNA and CDR2 YSLEER. The V and J ends lost 0 bases and 9 bases, in that order; junction bases with no gene match: 14. CDR3 size: 17 residues. The CDR3 protein is CASSQDPAPRQGARQYV. The CDR3 region has the DNA TGCGCCAGCAGCCAAGATCCGGCCCCCCGACAGGGGGCTCGGCAGTACGTC.

The chain has TRBV12-3 or TRBV12-4 and TRBJ2-3; 7 positions match TRBD1. V was pared by 5 bases and J by 9 bases, with 14 bases of the junction left unmatched. The CDR3 has 15 amino acids. CDR3 in amino acids: CASSEPGTVGDTQYF. The CDR3 DNA follows: TGTGCCAGCAGTGAACCCGGGACAGTTGGAGACACGCAGTATTTT.

J is TRBJ1-4 and V is TRBV5-1; D is ambiguous. V lost 0 bases and J 3 bases, leaving 9 bases between the germline ends. The CDR3 loop spans 15 amino acids. Germline CDR1 and CDR2: SGHRS and YFSETQ. The CDR3 DNA follows: TGCGCCAGCAGCTTGGAGGCCTTTGCTAATGAAAAACTGTTTTTT. This encodes CASSLEAFANEKLFF.

There are a few counts of this clonotype. The chain has TRBV6-5 and TRBJ1-5, with a tentative D call TRBD1 (5 bases). The germline V and J ends were trimmed by 5 bases and 2 bases, with 13 bases remaining between them. This CDR3 contains 15 residues. Germline V lookup: CDR1 MNHEY, CDR2 SVGAGI. The CDR3 here is CASSTQGWGNQPQHF. In nucleotides, the CDR3 is TGTGCCAGCAGTACTCAGGGTTGGGGCAATCAGCCCCAGCATTTT.

This clonotype was observed a few times. The chain employs TRBV20-1 and TRBJ2-1; 9 bases line up with TRBD2. The length of the CDR3 is 14 residues. V dropped 5 bases and J dropped 7; count of bases not matched to a gene: 9. In germline, CDR1 is DFQATT, CDR2 SNEGSKA (reference sequence). The CDR3 protein is CSASSGGLENEQFF. For the CDR3, the DNA is TGCAGTGCTTCGAGCGGGGGGTTGGAGAATGAGCAGTTCTTC.

The chain uses TRBV7-9 and TRBJ1-5; a weak D match, TRBD1 (6 bases). The CDR3 is made up of 13 amino acids. V dropped 0 bases and J dropped 9 bases, with 9 bases sitting between them. Germline CDR1 is SEHNR and CDR2 is FQNEAQ (reference sequence). The CDR3 DNA is TGTGCCAGCAGCTTAGCGGGAGGGGGGCCCCAGCATTTT. Protein product: CASSLAGGGPQHF.